The rows below give T cell receptor beta chains drawn from one sample of a study of blood T cell repertoires in COVID-19. Profiled with immunoSEQ multiplex PCR; TCRdb holds only in-frame clones, not every one. The sample lists approximately 27,000 clones, 83% occurring once. The sample was peripheral blood. These receptors originate from a human donor in a cohort sampled during active COVID-19. Both conserved end residues are part of each CDR3. A D gene is named only where the DNA matches it firmly. Clone size, where shown, is once, few, many, or a class for clones that have expanded.

v_gene: TRBV4-3; d_gene: TRBD2; abundance: few; CDR3aa: CASSQKLAGAVSYNEQFF
v_gene: TRBV2; d_gene: NA; abundance: NA; CDR3aa: CASSEPLSSPNEQFF
v_gene: TRBV27; d_gene: NA; abundance: NA; CDR3aa: CASSWSGAPDTQYF
v_gene: TRBV11-2; d_gene: NA; abundance: NA; CDR3aa: CASSFYFGADIYNEQFF
v_gene: TRBV27; d_gene: NA; abundance: NA; CDR3aa: CASSYRMDSSAYSYEQYF
v_gene: TRBV6-2/TRBV6-3; d_gene: NA; abundance: NA; CDR3aa: CASSPPGTSGTRELFF
v_gene: TRBV11-2; d_gene: NA; abundance: NA; CDR3aa: CASSPGGLNYGYTF
v_gene: TRBV11-2; d_gene: TRBD1; abundance: once; CDR3aa: CASSPGTGYEQYF
v_gene: TRBV3-1/TRBV3-2; d_gene: NA; abundance: NA; CDR3aa: CASSPGRNTEAFF
v_gene: TRBV6-5; d_gene: NA; abundance: once; CDR3aa: CASSYQGSYGYTF
v_gene: TRBV20-1; d_gene: NA; abundance: once; CDR3aa: CSASPSREAFF
v_gene: TRBV2; d_gene: NA; abundance: NA; CDR3aa: CATHGQMNTEAFF
v_gene: TRBV5-1; d_gene: TRBD2; abundance: NA; CDR3aa: CASSLISGGAVDEQFF
v_gene: TRBV19; d_gene: NA; abundance: NA; CDR3aa: CASSKQGPGETQYF
v_gene: TRBV3-1/TRBV3-2; d_gene: NA; abundance: NA; CDR3aa: CASSQRPGTGELFF
v_gene: TRBV9; d_gene: NA; abundance: once; CDR3aa: CASSVGVVGVTEAFF
v_gene: TRBV6-5; d_gene: TRBD1; abundance: NA; CDR3aa: CASRAGTGNYEQYF
v_gene: TRBV19; d_gene: TRBD2; abundance: few; CDR3aa: CASPLAGELNEQFF
v_gene: TRBV3-1/TRBV3-2; d_gene: TRBD2; abundance: NA; CDR3aa: CASSQKDLAGECNEQFF
v_gene: TRBV6-6; d_gene: TRBD2; abundance: NA; CDR3aa: CATVRSGATYEQYF
v_gene: TRBV19; d_gene: TRBD1; abundance: NA; CDR3aa: CASSIGHRGGLNQPQHF
v_gene: TRBV5-1; d_gene: TRBD1; abundance: few; CDR3aa: CASSSGQGAGDTQYF
v_gene: TRBV11-3; d_gene: TRBD2; abundance: few; CDR3aa: CASSLGLALYNEQFF
v_gene: TRBV5-6; d_gene: TRBD1; abundance: NA; CDR3aa: CASSPGTGGSYGYTF
v_gene: TRBV11-2; d_gene: NA; abundance: NA; CDR3aa: CASSLGGGEYADTQYF
v_gene: TRBV5-1; d_gene: NA; abundance: once; CDR3aa: CASSSRGENTGELFF
v_gene: TRBV11-2; d_gene: TRBD2; abundance: NA; CDR3aa: CASSPNSGSGETQYF
v_gene: TRBV6-5; d_gene: TRBD1; abundance: NA; CDR3aa: CASRQGQYNSPLHF
v_gene: TRBV11-2; d_gene: TRBD1; abundance: NA; CDR3aa: CASSGWTGGYTEAFF
v_gene: TRBV9; d_gene: NA; abundance: NA; CDR3aa: CASSVGDSYNEQFF
v_gene: TRBV7-9; d_gene: NA; abundance: few; CDR3aa: CASSLRRNTGELFF
v_gene: TRBV21-1; d_gene: NA; abundance: NA; CDR3aa: CASSNMDRVWAYEQYF
v_gene: TRBV12-2; d_gene: NA; abundance: few; CDR3aa: CASRLGKILTQETQYF
v_gene: TRBV7-3; d_gene: NA; abundance: NA; CDR3aa: CASSLTGLPGEQFF
v_gene: TRBV5-6; d_gene: NA; abundance: NA; CDR3aa: CASSYGGGGGARETQYF
v_gene: TRBV5-1; d_gene: TRBD1; abundance: NA; CDR3aa: CASSLAAGQGERNQPQHF
v_gene: TRBV5-1; d_gene: TRBD1; abundance: NA; CDR3aa: CASSAGTGTNSPLHF
v_gene: TRBV3-1/TRBV3-2; d_gene: NA; abundance: NA; CDR3aa: CASSQARGPSYEQYF
v_gene: TRBV28; d_gene: TRBD1; abundance: NA; CDR3aa: CASSLDRGLKNIQYF
v_gene: TRBV28; d_gene: NA; abundance: NA; CDR3aa: CASSPDGLTFNYGYTF
v_gene: TRBV6-2/TRBV6-3; d_gene: NA; abundance: NA; CDR3aa: CASSRLTDTQYF
v_gene: TRBV7-9; d_gene: TRBD1; abundance: NA; CDR3aa: CASSTNRGSRWHEQFF
v_gene: TRBV7-9; d_gene: NA; abundance: NA; CDR3aa: CASSYSRDIWVGNTEAFF
v_gene: TRBV7-2; d_gene: TRBD2; abundance: few; CDR3aa: CASSSGLADYNEQFF
v_gene: TRBV4-1; d_gene: NA; abundance: NA; CDR3aa: CASSLPSPPSSYNEQFF
v_gene: TRBV6-5; d_gene: TRBD1; abundance: NA; CDR3aa: CASSYGGQDNQPQHF
v_gene: TRBV7-9; d_gene: NA; abundance: few; CDR3aa: CASKQGGVPEAFF
v_gene: TRBV6-5; d_gene: TRBD1; abundance: once; CDR3aa: CASSRGQVGQPQHF
v_gene: TRBV27; d_gene: TRBD2; abundance: NA; CDR3aa: CASSSRVHSGGARYNEQFF
v_gene: TRBV14; d_gene: NA; abundance: NA; CDR3aa: CASSQDLRPYYIGEQFF
v_gene: TRBV18; d_gene: NA; abundance: NA; CDR3aa: CASSPRGQIHYEQYF
v_gene: TRBV5-1; d_gene: NA; abundance: NA; CDR3aa: CASSPTETLTNGYTF
v_gene: TRBV4-1; d_gene: TRBD1; abundance: once; CDR3aa: CASSKLRSDRGMYEQYF
v_gene: TRBV4-2; d_gene: TRBD1; abundance: few; CDR3aa: CASSLGQGQWFF
v_gene: TRBV28; d_gene: NA; abundance: NA; CDR3aa: CASSLGRRGTEAFF
v_gene: TRBV19; d_gene: NA; abundance: NA; CDR3aa: CASSAGRDAYEQYF